One and the same sample provided the 22 T cell receptor beta chains below, sequenced in a study of blood T cell repertoires in COVID-19. Sequencing was performed with immunoSEQ multiplex PCR; in TCRdb, only in-frame clones are kept and a portion is missing. The sample yields 250,000 to 350,000 clones, about 90% seen once. Sequencing was performed on PBMCs or T cells enriched from blood (not recorded which). These receptors were collected from a woman aged 25 to 45 who had recovered from COVID-19.

This sequence joins TRBV4-3 and TRBJ1-1, with D unresolved. CDR3 length: 13 amino acids. Germline lookup yields CDR1 LGHNA and CDR2 YSLEER. Trimming pared 5 bases from V and 4 bases from J, leaving 11 bases between. The CDR3 is CASSASQATEAFF. The DNA for the CDR3 is TGCGCCAGCAGCGCCTCTCAAGCCACTGAAGCTTTCTTT.

The CDR3 nucleotides are TGTGCCAGTAGTCAAAGACCAACAGGGGTGTCTGGAAACACCATATATTTT. Protein sequence: CASSQRPTGVSGNTIYF. This chain connects TRBV19 to TRBJ1-3, with 7 bases that match TRBD1. Germline trimming cut 5 bases from V and 1 base from J; bases unmatched to any gene: 11. Germline V gives CDR1 LNHDA, CDR2 SQIVND (reference sequence). The length of the CDR3 is 17 residues.

J is TRBJ1-5 and V is TRBV6-1; weak D call: TRBD1 (5 bases). Trimming pared 1 base from V and 6 bases from J, leaving 13 bases between. The CDR3 loop spans 15 amino acids. The germline gives CDR1 MNHNS, CDR2 SASEGT. The CDR3: CASSEGQTQGQPQHF. The CDR3 DNA reads as TGTGCCAGCAGTGAAGGACAGACTCAGGGTCAGCCCCAGCATTTT.

This clone was counted only a few times. The chain employs TRBV14 and TRBJ1-1; 7 bases map to TRBD1. The germline V gene has CDR1 SGHDN and CDR2 FVKESK. Trimming at V came to 1 base and at J to 7 bases, leaving 0 bases not matched to a gene. The CDR3 runs 12 residues. The CDR3 DNA follows: TGTGCCAGCAGCCAAGCAGGGGGTGAAGCTTTCTTT. It translates to CASSQAGGEAFF.

The chain joins TRBV4-2 to TRBJ1-2; D not certain. CDR1 and CDR2 (germline): LGHNA, YNFKEQ. This CDR3 has 14 residues. Trimming pared 3 bases from V and 4 bases from J, leaving 12 bases between. Written as DNA, the CDR3 is TGTGCCAGCAGCCAGAGTGACTCGGGCTATGGCTACACCTTC. Protein sequence: CASSQSDSGYGYTF.

The V and J genes are TRBV12-3 or TRBV12-4 and TRBJ1-4; the D is unclear. V dropped 3 bases and J dropped 8 bases, with 7 bases sitting between them. The CDR3 length is 12 residues. The DNA of the CDR3 is TGTGCCAGCAGTTTTCTGGAGGAAAAACTGTTTTTT. Protein sequence: CASSFLEEKLFF.

This chain links TRBV19 with TRBJ1-2, with TRBD1 identical over 7 bases. The ends lost 6 bases at V and 2 bases at J; junction bases unmatched: 21. Germline V gene sequence: CDR1 LNHDA, CDR2 SQIVND (reference sequence). The CDR3 is 19 residues long. The CDR3 nucleotides are TGTGCCAGTAGCCATGGGGGCCGCTCCGGGACAGCGATGAACTATGGCTACACCTTC. This encodes CASSHGGRSGTAMNYGYTF.

The chain combines TRBV9 with TRBJ2-3; possible D gene TRBD2, 7 bases. The CDR3 contains 17 residues. Germline-derived CDR1 and CDR2 are SGDLS and YYNGEE. The V gene lost 3 bases and the J gene lost 5 bases, with 22 bases spanning the gap. DNA for the CDR3: TGTGCCAGCAGCGCCCAGCCTGGGGGGGCTGGGAAAGATACGCAGTATTTT. Translated, it gives CASSAQPGGAGKDTQYF.

V and J are TRBV6-1 and TRBJ1-2, with 7 bases lining up with TRBD1. Germline CDR1 and CDR2: MNHNS and SASEGT. This CDR3 contains 14 residues. After removal of 2 bases from V and 10 bases from J, the junction contained 10 bases not matched to a gene. CDR3 region: CASSERGPAYPYTF. CDR3 in DNA: TGTGCCAGCAGTGAAAGGGGGCCCGCCTATCCCTACACCTTC.

The chain joins TRBV11-2 to TRBJ1-2; D gene uncertain. V shed 6 bases and J shed 1 base, with 18 bases lying between them. Germline loops: CDR1 SGHAT, CDR2 FQNNGV. The CDR3 has 16 residues. The CDR3: CASSRPSEGLNYGYTF. DNA for the CDR3: TGTGCCAGCAGTAGGCCATCCGAGGGTCTTAACTATGGCTACACCTTC.

The chain is built from TRBV6-2 or TRBV6-3 and TRBJ1-5; no clear D gene. The CDR3 totals 14 residues. The V gene's germline CDR1 is MNHEY and CDR2 SVGEGT. V lost 5 bases, J lost 7 bases, and 15 bases lay in between. For the CDR3, the DNA is TGTGCCAGCAGTCCCCGGCCCAGCGGGCAGCCCCAGCATTTT. This translates into CASSPRPSGQPQHF.

The chain joins TRBV5-1 to TRBJ1-1; D not resolved. This CDR3 is 17 amino acids long. Germline V gene sequence: CDR1 SGHRS, CDR2 YFSETQ. The V gene lost 4 bases and the J gene lost 6 bases, with 25 bases spanning the gap. In nucleotides, the CDR3 is TGCGCCAGCAGCCCACTCTCGATGTTGGAGGCGGGAGCTGAAGCTTTCTTT. Translation gives CASSPLSMLEAGAEAFF.

The gene calls are TRBV5-4 and TRBJ2-5; 8 nucleotides align to TRBD2. CDR1 and CDR2 (germline): SGHNT, YYREEE (reference sequence). The CDR3 consists of 14 residues. V was clipped by 0 bases and J by 5 bases; unmatched bases: 3. CDR3 DNA: TGTGCCAGCAGCTTGGCGGGGGGGCTTGAGACCCAGTACTTC. Amino acids: CASSLAGGLETQYF.

The V and J genes are TRBV7-2 and TRBJ1-3; 8 bases align to TRBD1. Germline V gene sequence: CDR1 SGHTA, CDR2 FQGNSA. The CDR3 covers 13 residues. J gave up 8 bases and V 5 bases, and 5 bases lay outside the gene matches. In DNA form, the CDR3 reads TGTGCCAGCAGCCCGGACAGGGTTTACACCATATATTTT. Translating it yields CASSPDRVYTIYF.

This clone was picked up many times. The chain links TRBV4-2 to TRBJ2-7; 12 bases fit TRBD2. Trimming removed 4 bases from V and 0 bases from J; junction bases left unmatched: 1. The CDR3 totals 15 residues. CDR1 LGHNA and CDR2 YNFKEQ come from the germline V gene. The CDR3 is CASSPTSGSSYEQYF. The CDR3 nucleotides are TGTGCCAGCAGCCCGACTAGCGGGAGCTCCTACGAGCAGTACTTC.

The chain links TRBV27 to TRBJ1-5; D ambiguous. V lost 5 bases and J lost 4, with 9 bases in between. This CDR3 spans 13 amino acids. CDR1 and CDR2 from the germline V gene are MNHEY and SMNVEV (reference sequence). This chain's CDR3 is CASSTRRNQPQHF. The CDR3 nucleotides are TGTGCCAGCAGTACCCGGAGGAATCAGCCCCAGCATTTT.

This clone was seen only once. The chain combines TRBV7-2 with TRBJ2-2; the D gene is possibly TRBD2 (6 bases). CDR3 size: 13 residues. Germline lookup yields CDR1 SGHTA and CDR2 FQGNSA. The V end lost 5 bases, the J end lost 5 bases, and 9 bases lay between the germline ends. CDR3 in DNA: TGTGCCAGCAGCACAGCGGGTACCGGGGAGCTGTTTTTT. It specifies CASSTAGTGELFF.

CDR3 coding DNA: TGCGCCAGCAGTGACAGGGGTGGTCAGCCCCAGCATTTT. This encodes CASSDRGGQPQHF. This sequence joins TRBV10-2 and TRBJ1-5, with D possibly being TRBD1 (6 bases). Between the trimmed V and J ends, which lost 3 bases and 6 bases, there was a span of 9 bases. Germline CDR1 reads WSHSY; CDR2 reads SAAADI. The CDR3 loop spans 13 amino acids.

This sequence joins TRBV5-4 and TRBJ2-6, with a possible D match to TRBD2 (6 bases). CDR1 is SGHNT, CDR2 YYREEE, per germline (reference sequence). The CDR3 is 17 residues long. With 4 bases removed from V and 4 bases from J, the gap between germline ends came to 18 bases. CDR3 region: CASSPGARASGANVLTF. The CDR3 DNA reads TGTGCCAGCAGCCCGGGAGCCAGGGCATCCGGGGCCAACGTCCTGACTTTC.

The genes are TRBV2 and TRBJ2-7, with 8 bases identical to TRBD1. V shed 4 bases, J shed 2 bases, and the junction held 4 bases outside the gene matches. Germline lookup yields CDR1 SNHLY and CDR2 FYNNEI. The CDR3 covers 14 residues. Here the CDR3 DNA reads TGTGCCAGCAGTGTTCCAGGGGGCGCCTACGAGCAGTACTTC. This encodes CASSVPGGAYEQYF.

The table lists this clone with a count of one. This chain connects TRBV5-5 to TRBJ1-6; 10 bases align to TRBD1. CDR1 SGHKS and CDR2 YYEKEE come from the germline V gene (reference sequence). This CDR3 comprises 14 residues. The V gene end was trimmed by 3 bases and the J gene end by 16 bases; junction bases not matched to a gene: 10. In DNA, the CDR3 is TGTGCCAGCAGCTACGGACAGGGGGTCCCCCTACTCCACTTT. This encodes CASSYGQGVPLLHF.

V usage is TRBV5-4 and J usage is TRBJ1-2; D is unclear. Germline V gene sequence: CDR1 SGHNT, CDR2 YYREEE (reference sequence). The length of the CDR3 is 14 residues. Trimming pared 1 base from V and 6 bases from J, leaving 13 bases between. CDR3 protein: CASSLFGKVDGYTF. CDR3 nucleotides: TGTGCCAGCAGCTTGTTCGGGAAGGTGGATGGCTACACCTTC.